The clone carrying this T cell receptor beta chain occurred a few times. Antigen: not known. This entry comes from a study of Graves' ophthalmopathy and Graves' hyperthyroidism. Clinical symptoms and serum thyroxine were used for diagnosis; TRAb, thyroid ultrasound and orbital computed tomography were also relied on. The study, taken as a whole, reports: The blood repertoire also included most expanded thyroid clonotypes above 0.001 frequency.

The authors amplified TCR beta CDR3 regions, and they did so from RNA transcripts for repertoire sequencing. HTBI primers primed a first-round RT-PCR, and a second-round multiplex PCR followed. From the multiplex PCR reads, TCRdb called clonotypes with MiXCR, one entry per CDR3 protein. This sample has around 400,000 distinct CDR3 sequences, with around 21% found just once. The origin of this receptor is a woman aged 18 to 35 with stable Graves' hyperthyroidism. The sample consisted of peripheral blood.

CDR3 coding DNA: TGTGCCAGCAGTTTACCAACAGGGGCGGTCAATCAGCCCCAGCATTTT. It yields the protein CASSLPTGAVNQPQHF. The chain employs TRBV27 and TRBJ1-5; TRBD1 aligns across 7 bases. The CDR3 consists of 16 residues. With V trimmed by 2 bases and J by 3 bases, 7 bases remained unmatched. CDR1 and CDR2 (germline): MNHEY, SMNVEV (reference sequence).